This record covers a single TCR beta chain. This sample stems from a study of shared clonotypes between healthy human individuals. Study-wide background: Per donor, three plates held CD4 naive cells, three held CD4 memory, two held CD8 naive and one held CD8 memory.

The table came from immunoSEQ multiplex PCR; TCRdb's copy has only in-frame clones and leaves some out. Of roughly 770,000 clones in the sample, 95% to 97% were seen once. Germline loops: CDR1 SGHNT, CDR2 YYREEE (reference sequence). Trimming cost V 7 bases and J 2 bases, with 10 bases left between them. This CDR3 is built from 12 residues. CD8 cells classed as naive were CD45RO-negative and positively selected for CCR7, excluding terminally differentiated effector memory CD45RA+ cells. The chain has TRBV5-4 and TRBJ2-7; D is unresolved. Sequencing was performed on naive CD8+ T cells sorted from blood. The TCR comes from a man aged 25 to 40 in good health. The DNA of the CDR3 is TGTGCCAGCGGCGTAGGCACCTACGAGCAGTACTTC. Translation gives CASGVGTYEQYF.